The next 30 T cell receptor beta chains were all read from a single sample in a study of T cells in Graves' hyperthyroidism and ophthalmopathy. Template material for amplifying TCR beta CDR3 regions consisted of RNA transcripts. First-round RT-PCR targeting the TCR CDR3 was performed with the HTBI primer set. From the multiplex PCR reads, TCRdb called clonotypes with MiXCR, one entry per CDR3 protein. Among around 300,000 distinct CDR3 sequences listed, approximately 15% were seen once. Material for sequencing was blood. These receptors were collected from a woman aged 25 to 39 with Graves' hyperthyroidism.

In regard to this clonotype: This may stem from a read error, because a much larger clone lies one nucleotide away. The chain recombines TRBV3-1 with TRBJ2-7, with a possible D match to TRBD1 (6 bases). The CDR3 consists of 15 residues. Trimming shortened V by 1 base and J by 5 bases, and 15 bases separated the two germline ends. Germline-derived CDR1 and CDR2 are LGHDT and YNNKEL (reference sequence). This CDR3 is CASSQAADRSDEQYF. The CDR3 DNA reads TGTGCCAGCAGCCAAGCCGCGGACAGATCCGACGAGCAGTACTTC.

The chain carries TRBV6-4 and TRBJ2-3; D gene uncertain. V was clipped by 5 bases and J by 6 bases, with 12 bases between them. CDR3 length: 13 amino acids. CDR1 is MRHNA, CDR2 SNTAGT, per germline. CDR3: CASSFYSVDTQYF. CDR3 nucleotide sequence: TGTGCCAGCAGTTTCTACTCGGTGGATACGCAGTATTTT.

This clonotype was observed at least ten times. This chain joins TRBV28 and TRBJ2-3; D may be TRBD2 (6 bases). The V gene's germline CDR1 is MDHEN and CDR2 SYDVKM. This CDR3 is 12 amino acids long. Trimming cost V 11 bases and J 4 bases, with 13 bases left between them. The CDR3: CAGSGTADTQYF. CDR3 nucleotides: TGTGCCGGTAGCGGTACCGCAGATACGCAGTATTTT.

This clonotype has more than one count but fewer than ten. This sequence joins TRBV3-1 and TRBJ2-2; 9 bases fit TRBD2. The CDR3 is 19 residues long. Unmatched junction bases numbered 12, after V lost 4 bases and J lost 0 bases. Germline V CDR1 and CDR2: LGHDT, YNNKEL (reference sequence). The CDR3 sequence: CASSLRLSGRLTNTGELFF. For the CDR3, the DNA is TGTGCCAGCAGCCTAAGACTAAGCGGGAGGCTTACGAACACCGGGGAGCTGTTTTTT. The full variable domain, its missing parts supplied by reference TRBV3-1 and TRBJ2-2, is DTAVSQTPKYLVTQMGNDKSIKCEQNLGHDTMYWYKQDSKKFLKIMFSYNNKELIINETVPNRFSPKSPDKAHLNLHINSLELGDSAVYFCASSLRLSGRLTNTGELFFGEGSRLTVL.

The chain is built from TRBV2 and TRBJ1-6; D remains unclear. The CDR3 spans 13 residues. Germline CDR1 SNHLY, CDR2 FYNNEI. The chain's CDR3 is CASRQARYSPLHF. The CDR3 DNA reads TGTGCAAGCCGCCAGGCCAGATATTCACCCCTCCACTTT.

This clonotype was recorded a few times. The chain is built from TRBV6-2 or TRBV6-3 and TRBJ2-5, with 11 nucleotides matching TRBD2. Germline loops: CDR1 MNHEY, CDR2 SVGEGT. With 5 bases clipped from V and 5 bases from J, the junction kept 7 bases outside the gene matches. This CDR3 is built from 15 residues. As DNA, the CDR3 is TGTGCCAGCAGTAGAGTAGCGGGAGGGCCGGAGACCCAGTACTTC. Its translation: CASSRVAGGPETQYF.

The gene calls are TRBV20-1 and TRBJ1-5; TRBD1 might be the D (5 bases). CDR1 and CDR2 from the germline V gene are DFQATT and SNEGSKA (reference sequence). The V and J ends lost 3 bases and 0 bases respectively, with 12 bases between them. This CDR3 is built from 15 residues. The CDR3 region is CSASRGGFSNQPQHF. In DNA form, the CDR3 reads TGCAGTGCTAGTAGGGGCGGCTTTAGCAATCAGCCCCAGCATTTT.

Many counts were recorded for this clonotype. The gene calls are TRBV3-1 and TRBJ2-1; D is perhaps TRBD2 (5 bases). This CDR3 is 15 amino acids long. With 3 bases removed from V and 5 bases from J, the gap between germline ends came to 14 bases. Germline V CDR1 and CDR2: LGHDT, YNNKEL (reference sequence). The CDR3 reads CASSHTPGLNNEQFF. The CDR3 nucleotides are TGTGCCAGCAGCCATACTCCGGGATTGAACAATGAGCAGTTCTTC.

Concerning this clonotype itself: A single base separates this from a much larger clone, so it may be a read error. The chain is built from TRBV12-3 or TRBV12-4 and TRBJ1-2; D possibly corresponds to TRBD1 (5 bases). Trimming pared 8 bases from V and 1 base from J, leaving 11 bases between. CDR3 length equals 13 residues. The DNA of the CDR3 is TGTGCCAGCGGGGGGACCGTTAACTATGGCTACACCTTC. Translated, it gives CASGGTVNYGYTF.

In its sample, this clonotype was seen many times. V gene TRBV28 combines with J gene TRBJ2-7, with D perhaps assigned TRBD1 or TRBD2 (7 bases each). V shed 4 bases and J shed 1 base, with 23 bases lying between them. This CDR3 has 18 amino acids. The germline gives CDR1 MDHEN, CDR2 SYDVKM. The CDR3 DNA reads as TGTGCCAGCAGTTCATATAGAATTCAGGGGGGGTTTTCCTACGAGCAGTACTTC. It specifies CASSSYRIQGGFSYEQYF.

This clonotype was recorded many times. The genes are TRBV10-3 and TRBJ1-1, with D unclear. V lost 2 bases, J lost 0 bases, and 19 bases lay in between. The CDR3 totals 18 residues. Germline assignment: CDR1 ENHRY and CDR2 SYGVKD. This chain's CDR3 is CAISEHESPSTLNTEAFF. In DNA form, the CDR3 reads TGTGCCATCAGTGAGCATGAAAGCCCCTCTACCCTGAACACTGAAGCTTTCTTT.

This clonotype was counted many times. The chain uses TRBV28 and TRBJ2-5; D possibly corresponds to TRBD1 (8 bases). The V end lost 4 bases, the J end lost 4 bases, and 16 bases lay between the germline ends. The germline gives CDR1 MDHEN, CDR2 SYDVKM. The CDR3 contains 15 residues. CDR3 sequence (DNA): TGTGCCAGCAGTTCACCTACAGGGGGGGGAGAGACCCAGTACTTC. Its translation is CASSSPTGGGETQYF. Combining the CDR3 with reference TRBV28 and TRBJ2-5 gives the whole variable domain DVKVTQSSRYLVKRTGEKVFLECVQDMDHENMFWYRQDPGLGLRLIYFSYDVKMKEKGDIPEGYSVSREKKERFSLILESASTNQTSMYLCASSSPTGGGETQYFGPGTRLLVL.

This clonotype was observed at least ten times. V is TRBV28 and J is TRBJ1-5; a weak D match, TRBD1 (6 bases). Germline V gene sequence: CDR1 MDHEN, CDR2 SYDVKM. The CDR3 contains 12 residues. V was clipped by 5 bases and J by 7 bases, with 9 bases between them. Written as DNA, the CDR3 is TGTGCCAGCAGTCATGACAGGCAGCCCCAGCATTTT. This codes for CASSHDRQPQHF.

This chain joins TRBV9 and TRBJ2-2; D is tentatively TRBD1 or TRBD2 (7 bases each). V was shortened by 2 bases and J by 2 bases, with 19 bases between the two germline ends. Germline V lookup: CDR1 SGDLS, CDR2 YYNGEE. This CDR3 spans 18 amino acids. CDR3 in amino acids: CASSVGGGTEENTGELFF. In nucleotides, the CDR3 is TGTGCCAGCAGCGTGGGGGGAGGGACAGAAGAAAACACCGGGGAGCTGTTTTTT. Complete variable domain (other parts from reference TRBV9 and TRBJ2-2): DSGVTQTPKHLITATGQRVTLRCSPRSGDLSVYWYQQSLDQGLQFLIQYYNGEERAKGNILERFSAQQFPDLHSELNLSSLELGDSALYFCASSVGGGTEENTGELFFGEGSRLTVL.

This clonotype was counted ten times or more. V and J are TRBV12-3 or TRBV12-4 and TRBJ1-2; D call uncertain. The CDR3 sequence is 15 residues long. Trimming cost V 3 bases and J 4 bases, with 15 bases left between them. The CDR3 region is CASSFRPTAGYGYTF. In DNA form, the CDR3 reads TGTGCCAGCAGTTTTCGCCCTACAGCTGGCTATGGCTACACCTTC.

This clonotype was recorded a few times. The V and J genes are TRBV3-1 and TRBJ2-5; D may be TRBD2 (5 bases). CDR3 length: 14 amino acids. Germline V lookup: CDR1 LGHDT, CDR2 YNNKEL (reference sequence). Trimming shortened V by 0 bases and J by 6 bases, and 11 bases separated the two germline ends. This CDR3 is CASSQDQRAQTQYF. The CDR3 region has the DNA TGTGCCAGCAGCCAAGATCAGAGGGCCCAGACCCAGTACTTC.

The CDR3 DNA sequence: TGCAGTGCTAGAGATAGGCAGCCTAGGTCCTACAATGAGCAGTTCTTC. It translates to CSARDRQPRSYNEQFF. The chain recombines TRBV20-1 with TRBJ2-1; D gene ambiguous. CDR3 length: 16 residues. V was cut by 0 bases and J by 1 base, with 13 bases left in between. Germline V gives CDR1 DFQATT, CDR2 SNEGSKA (reference sequence).

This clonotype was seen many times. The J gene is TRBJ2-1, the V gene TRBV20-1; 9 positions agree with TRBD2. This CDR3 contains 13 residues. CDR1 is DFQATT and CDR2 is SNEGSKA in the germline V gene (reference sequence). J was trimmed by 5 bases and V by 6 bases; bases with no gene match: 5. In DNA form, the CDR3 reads TGCAGTGCCCCGGGACTAGCAAACAATGAGCAGTTCTTC. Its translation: CSAPGLANNEQFF.

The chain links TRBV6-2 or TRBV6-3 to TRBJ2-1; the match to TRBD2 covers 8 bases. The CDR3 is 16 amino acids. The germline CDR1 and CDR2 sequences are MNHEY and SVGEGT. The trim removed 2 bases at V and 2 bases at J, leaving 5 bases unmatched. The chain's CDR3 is CASSYESGGPYNEQFF. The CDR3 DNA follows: TGTGCCAGCAGTTACGAGTCGGGAGGGCCCTACAATGAGCAGTTCTTC.

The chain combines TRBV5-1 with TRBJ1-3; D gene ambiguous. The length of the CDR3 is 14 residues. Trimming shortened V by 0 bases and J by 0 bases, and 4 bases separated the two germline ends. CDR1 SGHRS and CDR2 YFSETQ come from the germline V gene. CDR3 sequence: CASSLEGSGNTIYF. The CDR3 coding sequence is TGCGCCAGCAGCTTGGAGGGCTCTGGAAACACCATATATTTT.

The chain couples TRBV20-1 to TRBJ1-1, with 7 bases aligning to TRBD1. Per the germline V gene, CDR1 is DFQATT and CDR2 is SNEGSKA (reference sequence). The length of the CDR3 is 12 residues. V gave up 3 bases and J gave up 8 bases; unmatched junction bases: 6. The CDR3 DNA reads TGCAGTGCTAGGAGGGACAGTTTCGAAGCTTTCTTT. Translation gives CSARRDSFEAFF.

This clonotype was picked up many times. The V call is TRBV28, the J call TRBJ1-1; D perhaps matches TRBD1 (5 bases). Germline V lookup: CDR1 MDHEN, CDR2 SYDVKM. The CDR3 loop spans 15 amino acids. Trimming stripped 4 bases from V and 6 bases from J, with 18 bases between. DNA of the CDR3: TGTGCCAGCAGTTCCACGTCTCCAGGGAATCCTGAAGCTTTCTTT. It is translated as CASSSTSPGNPEAFF.

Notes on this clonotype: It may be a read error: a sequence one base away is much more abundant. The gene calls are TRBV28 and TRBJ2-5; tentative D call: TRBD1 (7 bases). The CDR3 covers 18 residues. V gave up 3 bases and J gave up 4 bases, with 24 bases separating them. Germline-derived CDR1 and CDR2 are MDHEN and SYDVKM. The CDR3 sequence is CASSFKRQGWGVRETQYF. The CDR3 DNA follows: TGTGCCAGCAGTTTTAAAAGACAGGGATGGGGGGTCCGAGAGACCCAGTACTTC. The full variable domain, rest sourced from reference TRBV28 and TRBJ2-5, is DVKVTQSSRYLVKRTGEKVFLECVQDMDHENMFWYRQDPGLGLRLIYFSYDVKMKEKGDIPEGYSVSREKKERFSLILESASTNQTSMYLCASSFKRQGWGVRETQYFGPGTRLLVL.

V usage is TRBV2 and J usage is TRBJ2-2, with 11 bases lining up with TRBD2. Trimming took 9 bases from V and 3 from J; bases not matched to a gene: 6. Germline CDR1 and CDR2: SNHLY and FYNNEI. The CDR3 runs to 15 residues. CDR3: CARTSGSGDTGELFF. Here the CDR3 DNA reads TGTGCCAGAACTAGCGGGAGCGGCGACACCGGGGAGCTGTTTTTT.

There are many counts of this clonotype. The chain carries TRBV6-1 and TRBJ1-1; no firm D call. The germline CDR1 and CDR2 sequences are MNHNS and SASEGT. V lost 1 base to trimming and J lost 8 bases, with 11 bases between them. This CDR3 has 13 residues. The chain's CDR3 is CASSEEIPDEAFF. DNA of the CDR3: TGTGCCAGCAGTGAAGAGATACCGGACGAAGCTTTCTTT.

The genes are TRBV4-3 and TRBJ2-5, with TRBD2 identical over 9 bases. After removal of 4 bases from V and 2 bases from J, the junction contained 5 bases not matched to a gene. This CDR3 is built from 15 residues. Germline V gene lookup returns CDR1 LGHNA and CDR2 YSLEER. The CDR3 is CASSPETSGQETQYF. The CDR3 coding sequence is TGCGCCAGCAGCCCTGAGACTAGCGGACAAGAGACCCAGTACTTC.

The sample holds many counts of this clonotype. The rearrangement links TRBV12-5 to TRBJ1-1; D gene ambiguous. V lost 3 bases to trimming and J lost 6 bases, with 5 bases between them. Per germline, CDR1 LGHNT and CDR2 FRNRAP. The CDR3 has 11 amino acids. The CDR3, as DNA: TGTGCTAGTGGTTTCGGGTCTGAAGCTTTCTTT. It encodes CASGFGSEAFF.

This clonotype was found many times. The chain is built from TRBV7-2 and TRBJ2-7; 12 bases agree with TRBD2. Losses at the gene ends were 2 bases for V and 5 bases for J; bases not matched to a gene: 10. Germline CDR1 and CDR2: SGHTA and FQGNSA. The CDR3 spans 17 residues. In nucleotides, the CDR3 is TGTGCCAGCAGCTTAAATAATCCCCTAGCGGGAGGGGACGAGCAGTACTTC. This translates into CASSLNNPLAGGDEQYF.

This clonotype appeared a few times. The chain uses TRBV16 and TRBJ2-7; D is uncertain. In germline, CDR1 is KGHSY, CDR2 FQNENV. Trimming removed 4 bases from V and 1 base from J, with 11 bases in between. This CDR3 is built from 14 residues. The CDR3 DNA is TGTGCCAGCAGCCCTCCCACCCCTTCCTACGAGCAGTACTTC. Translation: CASSPPTPSYEQYF. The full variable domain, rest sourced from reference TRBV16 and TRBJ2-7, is GEEVAQTPKHLVRGEGQKAKLYCAPIKGHSYVFWYQQVLKNEFKFLISFQNENVFDETGMPKERFSAKCLPNSPCSLEIQATKLEDSAVYFCASSPPTPSYEQYFGPGTRLTVT.

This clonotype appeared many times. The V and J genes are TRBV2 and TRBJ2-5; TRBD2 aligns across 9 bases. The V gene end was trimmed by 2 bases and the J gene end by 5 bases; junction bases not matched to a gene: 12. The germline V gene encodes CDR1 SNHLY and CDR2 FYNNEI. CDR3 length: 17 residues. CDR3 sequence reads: CASSEFGSGRPWETQYF. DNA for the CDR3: TGTGCCAGCAGTGAATTTGGAAGCGGGAGGCCTTGGGAGACCCAGTACTTC.